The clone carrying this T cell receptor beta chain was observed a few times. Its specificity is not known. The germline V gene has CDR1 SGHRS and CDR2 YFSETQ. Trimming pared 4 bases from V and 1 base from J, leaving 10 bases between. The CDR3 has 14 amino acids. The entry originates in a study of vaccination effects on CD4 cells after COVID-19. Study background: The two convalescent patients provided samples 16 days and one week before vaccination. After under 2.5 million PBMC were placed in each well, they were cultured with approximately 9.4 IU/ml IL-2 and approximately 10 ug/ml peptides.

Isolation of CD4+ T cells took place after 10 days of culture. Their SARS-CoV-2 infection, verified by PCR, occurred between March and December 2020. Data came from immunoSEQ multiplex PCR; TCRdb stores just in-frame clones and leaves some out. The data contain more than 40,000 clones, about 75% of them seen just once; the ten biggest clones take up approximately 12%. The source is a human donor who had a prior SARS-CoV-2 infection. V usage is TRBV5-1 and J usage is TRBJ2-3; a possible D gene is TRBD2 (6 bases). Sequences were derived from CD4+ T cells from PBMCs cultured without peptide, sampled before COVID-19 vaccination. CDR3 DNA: TGCGCCAGCAGCACGTCTAGCGGCACAGATACGCAGTATTTT. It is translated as CASSTSSGTDTQYF.